Here is one TCR beta chain with its context. TCRdb's table, derived via immunoSEQ multiplex PCR, lists solely in-frame clones and lacks some. The data show 550,000 to 600,000 clones, roughly 98% seen once. The ends were cut back, 3 bases at V and 4 bases at J, with 17 bases in the middle. This CDR3 contains 16 residues. CDR1 and CDR2 from the germline V gene are SGDLS and YYNGEE. The sample is drawn from a study of shared clonotypes between healthy human individuals. Naive CD8 cells lacked CD45RO, underwent positive selection for CCR7 and left out terminally differentiated effector memory CD45RA+ cells.

The TCR comes from a young man in good health. V usage is TRBV9 and J usage is TRBJ2-1, with D maybe TRBD1 (5 bases). The sequenced sample consisted of naive CD8+ T cells sorted from blood. CDR3 bases: TGTGCCAGCAGCGCTGTCCCCGGCAGGGATTACAATGAGCAGTTCTTC. Translating gives CASSAVPGRDYNEQFF.